A single sample is the source of the 5 T cell receptor beta chains below, sequenced in a study of blood T cell repertoires in COVID-19. The method was immunoSEQ multiplex PCR; TCRdb's version includes in-frame clones alone and lacks a portion of them. The data hold approximately 140,000 clones, with 85% to 90% observed a single time. The source material was peripheral blood. The receptors were gathered from a woman aged 55-69 years with acute or convalescent COVID-19.

This clone was detected once. The V and J genes are TRBV30 and TRBJ1-4; 9 bases match TRBD1. CDR1 and CDR2 from the germline V gene are GTSNPN and SVGIG (reference sequence). This CDR3 spans 15 amino acids. V lost 3 bases, J lost 0 bases, and 2 bases stayed unmatched. DNA for the CDR3: TGTGCCTGGAGGGACAGGGGTGCAACTAATGAAAAACTGTTTTTT. This codes for CAWRDRGATNEKLFF. Drawing the rest from reference TRBV30 and TRBJ1-4, the complete variable domain is SQTIHQWPATLVQPVGSPLSLECTVEGTSNPNLYWYRQAAGRGLQLLFYSVGIGQISSEVPQNLSASRPQDRQFILSSKKLLLSDSGFYLCAWRDRGATNEKLFFGSGTQLSVL.

The J gene is TRBJ2-7, the V gene TRBV18; TRBD1 agrees at 9 bases. CDR3 size: 15 residues. Germline CDR1 and CDR2: KGHSH and LQKENI. Unmatched junction bases numbered 8, after V lost 3 bases and J lost 5 bases. The CDR3 DNA reads as TGTGCCAGCTCACCCTTGGGACAGGGATCGGACGAGCAGTACTTC. Its translation: CASSPLGQGSDEQYF. The whole variable domain, filled in from reference TRBV18 and TRBJ2-7, reads NAGVMQNPRHLVRRRGQEARLRCSPMKGHSHVYWYRQLPEEGLKFMVYLQKENIIDESGMPKERFSAEFPKEGPSILRIQQVVRGDSAAYFCASSPLGQGSDEQYFGPGTRLTVT.

The chain employs TRBV7-2 and TRBJ1-1; 7 nucleotides agree with TRBD1. This CDR3 has 13 residues. The J segment lost 5 bases and the V segment lost 3 bases, leaving 3 bases of the junction unmatched. In germline, CDR1 is SGHTA, CDR2 FQGNSA. DNA for the CDR3: TGTGCCAGCAGCTTTAGGGGGCGAACTGAAGCTTTCTTT. Its translation: CASSFRGRTEAFF.

The chain carries TRBV28 and TRBJ2-4, with D tentatively TRBD1 (5 bases). Trimming removed 3 bases at V and 0 bases at J, with 15 bases between. The CDR3 totals 17 residues. CDR1 MDHEN and CDR2 SYDVKM come from the germline V gene. CDR3 bases: TGTGCCAGCAGTTTTCGTGCGTCAGGGCTAGCCAAAAACATTCAGTACTTC. Translating it yields CASSFRASGLAKNIQYF.

The gene calls are TRBV5-1 and TRBJ2-1; D not resolved. This CDR3 has 12 residues. Deletions cut 3 bases from V and 4 bases from J, with 5 bases between. Germline V gene sequence: CDR1 SGHRS, CDR2 YFSETQ. Here the CDR3 DNA reads TGCGCCAGCAGCTGGCAGTACAATGAGCAGTTCTTC. Encoded protein: CASSWQYNEQFF.